The 7 T cell receptor beta chains below were found in one sample sequenced in a study of blood T cell repertoires in COVID-19 (dated by TCRdb to 2018 to 2020). The receptor library was made with the immunoSEQ multiplex PCR assay. The clones in this table, taken by TCRdb from immuneACCESS, are in-frame only. Not every clone is retained; where verified, under half of the shortfall comes from an unresolved V gene, and the cause of the rest is unknown. In this sample the table shows under 250,000 clones, around 80% of which occur a single time. The top ten constitute about 5.5% of the sample. Material for sequencing was peripheral blood. Receptors originate from a woman in her 70s with acute or convalescent COVID-19.

CDR3: CASSYQGARNTEAFF. The CDR3 DNA sequence: TGTGCCAGCAGTTATCAGGGGGCCCGGAACACTGAAGCTTTCTTT. The gene calls are TRBV11-1 and TRBJ1-1; 8 positions match TRBD1. V was pared by 6 bases and J by 1 base, with 7 bases of the junction left unmatched. The CDR3 spans 15 residues. Germline V CDR1 and CDR2: SGHAT, FQDESV (reference sequence).

The V call is TRBV4-1, the J call TRBJ2-3; TRBD2 matches at 13 bases. Trimming at V came to 3 bases and at J to 2 bases, leaving 5 bases not matched to a gene. The CDR3 covers 17 residues. The germline CDR1 and CDR2 sequences are MGHRA and YSYEKL. Here the CDR3 reads CASSQETSGRATDTQYF. The CDR3 DNA reads TGCGCCAGCAGCCAGGAAACTAGCGGGAGGGCCACAGATACGCAGTATTTT.

This clone was seen a few times. This chain uses TRBV27 with TRBJ1-1; D remains ambiguous. The CDR3 extends over 14 amino acids. Trimming removed 1 base from V and 2 bases from J, with 8 bases in between. Germline CDR1 MNHEY, CDR2 SMNVEV (reference sequence). CDR3: CASSLLGSNTEAFF. The DNA for the CDR3 is TGTGCCAGCAGTTTATTGGGCTCAAACACTGAAGCTTTCTTT.

On this clone itself: Other nucleotide sequences in the sample specify the same CDR3. The chain joins TRBV11-2 to TRBJ2-1; tentative D call: TRBD2 (6 bases). Trimming took off 3 bases at V and 0 bases at J, with 9 bases between the two ends. The CDR3 totals 15 residues. Germline CDR1 and CDR2: SGHAT and FQNNGV. For the CDR3, the DNA is TGTGCCAGCAGCTTGACTAGTAGCTCCTACAATGAGCAGTTCTTC. Its protein is CASSLTSSSYNEQFF.

The chain couples TRBV18 to TRBJ2-1; TRBD2 aligns across 8 bases. The V segment lost 4 bases and the J segment 3 bases; nucleotides outside the gene matches: 8. This CDR3 is 16 amino acids long. Germline loops: CDR1 KGHSH, CDR2 LQKENI. The CDR3 nucleotides are TGTGCCAGCTCACTTGTAGCGGGAAGCATCTACAATGAGCAGTTCTTC. Translating gives CASSLVAGSIYNEQFF.

The gene calls are TRBV16 and TRBJ2-3; 12 bases match TRBD2. Germline trimming cut 2 bases from V and 6 bases from J; bases unmatched to any gene: 3. The CDR3 runs 15 residues. CDR1 is KGHSY, CDR2 FQNENV, per germline. This CDR3 reads CASSQLAGGPDTQYF. CDR3 nucleotides: TGTGCCAGCAGCCAACTAGCGGGAGGGCCGGATACGCAGTATTTT. Supplemented by reference TRBV16 and TRBJ2-3, the full variable domain reads GEEVAQTPKHLVRGEGQKAKLYCAPIKGHSYVFWYQQVLKNEFKFLISFQNENVFDETGMPKERFSAKCLPNSPCSLEIQATKLEDSAVYFCASSQLAGGPDTQYFGPGTRLTVL.

About this clone itself: This same CDR3 is encoded by further DNA sequences in the sample. The genes are TRBV5-1 and TRBJ2-3; 8 positions agree with TRBD2. Germline values: CDR1 SGHRS, CDR2 YFSETQ. This CDR3 has 15 residues. V was clipped by 0 bases and J by 0 bases; unmatched bases: 0. DNA for the CDR3: TGCGCCAGCAGCTTGGCTAGCGGGAGCACAGATACGCAGTATTTT. Translation: CASSLASGSTDTQYF.